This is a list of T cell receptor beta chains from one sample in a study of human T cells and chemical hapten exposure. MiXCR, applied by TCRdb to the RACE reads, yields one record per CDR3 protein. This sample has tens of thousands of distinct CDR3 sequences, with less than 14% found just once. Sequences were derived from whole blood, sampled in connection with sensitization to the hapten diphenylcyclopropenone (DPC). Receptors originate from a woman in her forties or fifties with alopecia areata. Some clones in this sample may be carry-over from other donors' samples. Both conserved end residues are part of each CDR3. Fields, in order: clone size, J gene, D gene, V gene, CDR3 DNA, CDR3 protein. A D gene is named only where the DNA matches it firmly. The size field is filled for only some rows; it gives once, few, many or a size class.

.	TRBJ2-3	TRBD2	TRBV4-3	TGCGCCAGCAGCCGGAATCTAGCGGCTGTCACAGATACGCAGTATTTT	CASSRNLAAVTDTQYF
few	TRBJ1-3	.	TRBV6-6	TGTGCCAGCAGGACGGGAACAGGGATGTATGGAAACACCATATATTTT	CASRTGTGMYGNTIYF
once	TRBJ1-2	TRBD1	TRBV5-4	TGTGCCAGCAGCTTGGGGCCGACAGGGACCAACTATGGCTACACCTTC	CASSLGPTGTNYGYTF
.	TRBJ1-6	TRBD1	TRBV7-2	TGTGCCAGCAGCCGCCCGGGACAGGGTTTTTCTTCCCTCCACTTT	CASSRPGQGFSSLHF
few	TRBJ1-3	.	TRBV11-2	TGTGCCAGCAGCACCGTACAGGCCACCTCTGGAAACACCATATATTTT	CASSTVQATSGNTIYF
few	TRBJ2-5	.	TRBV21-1	TGTGCCAGCAGAATGGTAGGGGAGACCCAGTACTTC	CASRMVGETQYF
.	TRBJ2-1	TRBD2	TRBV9	TGTGCCAGCAGCGTTAGCGGGAGTGGGACGGGGGAGCAGTTCTTC	CASSVSGSGTGEQFF
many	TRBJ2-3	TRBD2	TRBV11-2	TGTGCCAGCAGCCCGCCCGGGACTAGCGGGAGGCCCGGGGATACGCAGTATTTT	CASSPPGTSGRPGDTQYF
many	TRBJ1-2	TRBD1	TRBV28	TGTGCCAGCAGCACGACAGGGGAAGTGAATGGCTACACCTTC	CASSTTGEVNGYTF
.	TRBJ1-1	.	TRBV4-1	TGCGCCAGCAGCCAAGAGGGGGACTTGATGAACACTGAAGCTTTCTTT	CASSQEGDLMNTEAFF
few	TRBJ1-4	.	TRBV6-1	TGTGCCAGCAGTGAAGCATCCGGGCCTAATGAAAAACTGTTTTTT	CASSEASGPNEKLFF
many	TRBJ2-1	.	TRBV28	TGTGCCAGCAGCGATAGATACAATGAGCAGTTCTTC	CASSDRYNEQFF
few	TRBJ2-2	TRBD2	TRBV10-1	TGCGCCAGCAGCCACCTAGCGGGAGGGCCTAGTGCGAACACCGGGGAGCTGTTTTTT	CASSHLAGGPSANTGELFF
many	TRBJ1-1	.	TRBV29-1	TGCAGCGCGATCCCCGGGGCTACTGAAGCTTTCTTT	CSAIPGATEAFF
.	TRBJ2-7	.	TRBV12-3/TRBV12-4	TGTGCCAGCAGTTTAGGGGTAGTCTACGAGCAGTACTTC	CASSLGVVYEQYF
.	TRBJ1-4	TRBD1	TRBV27	TGTGCCAGCAGGAAGGACAGGTCAACTAATGAAAAACTGTTTTTT	CASRKDRSTNEKLFF
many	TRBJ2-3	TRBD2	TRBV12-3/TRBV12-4	TGTGCCAGCAGTTCTGGACTAGCGGGGGACTTAGATACGCAGTATTTT	CASSSGLAGDLDTQYF
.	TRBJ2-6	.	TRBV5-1	TGCGCCAGCAGGATATCTGGGGCCAACGTCCTGACTTTC	CASRISGANVLTF
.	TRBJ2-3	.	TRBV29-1	TGCAGCGTTGATATTGACAGGAACGGAGATACGCAGTATTTT	CSVDIDRNGDTQYF
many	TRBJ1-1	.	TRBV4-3	TGCGCCAGCAGCCAACAACAATACACTGAAGCTTTCTTT	CASSQQQYTEAFF
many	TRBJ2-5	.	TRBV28	TGTGCCAGCAATCAAGGAATAGAGACCCAGTACTTC	CASNQGIETQYF
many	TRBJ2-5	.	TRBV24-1	TGTGCCACCAGTGATCCATCTCCTTCCATAGGGCACAAGACCCAGTACTTC	CATSDPSPSIGHKTQYF
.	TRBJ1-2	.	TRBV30	TGTGCCTGGAGGAGGGGAGCAAGATATGGCTACACCTTC	CAWRRGARYGYTF
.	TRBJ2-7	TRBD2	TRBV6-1	TGTGCCAGCAGAGTTCCGGGACTAGCTTTCGAGCAGTACTTC	CASRVPGLAFEQYF
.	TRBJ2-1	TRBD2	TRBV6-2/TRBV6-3	TGTGCCAGCAGGAGAATACTAGCGGGAGGATCCAATGAGCAGTTCTTC	CASRRILAGGSNEQFF
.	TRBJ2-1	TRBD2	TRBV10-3	TGTGCCATCAGCGAGAGCGGGAGCGCCTACAATGAGCAGTTCTTC	CAISESGSAYNEQFF
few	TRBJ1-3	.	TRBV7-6	TGTGCCAGCAGCTTAGACCTTCCAATGCGCTCCTCTGGAAACACCATATATTTT	CASSLDLPMRSSGNTIYF
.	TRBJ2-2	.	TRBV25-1	TGTGCCAGCAGTGTCTATCACGGTGCCGGGGAGCTGTTTTTT	CASSVYHGAGELFF
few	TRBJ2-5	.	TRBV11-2	TGTGCCAGCAGCTGGAACCGGGAAGGGACCCAGTACTTC	CASSWNREGTQYF
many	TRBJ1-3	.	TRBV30	TGTGCCTGGGGGGAGAGGAACACCATATATTTT	CAWGERNTIYF
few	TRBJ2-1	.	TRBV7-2	TGTGCCAGCAGCTTAGACCTACCGACAGGGAGGTATGAGCAGTTCTTC	CASSLDLPTGRYEQFF
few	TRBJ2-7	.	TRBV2	TGTGCCAGCAGCTCGACAGTTCCCTACGAGCAGTACTTC	CASSSTVPYEQYF
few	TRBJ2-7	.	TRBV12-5	TGTGCTAGTGGCCTCCCCTTCGGCGCCAAGGCCTACGAGCAGTACTTC	CASGLPFGAKAYEQYF
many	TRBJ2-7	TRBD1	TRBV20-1	TGCAGTGCTAGGGGGACAGGGGGCGCGAGGTACGAGCAGTACTTC	CSARGTGGARYEQYF
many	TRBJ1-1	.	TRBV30	TGTGCCTGGAGTGTATGGGGCTTGAACACTGAAGCTTTCTTT	CAWSVWGLNTEAFF
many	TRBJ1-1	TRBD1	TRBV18	TGTGCCAGCTTACGGGGACAGTCGAACACTGAAGCTTTCTTT	CASLRGQSNTEAFF
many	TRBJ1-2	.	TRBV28	TGTGCCAGCAGTCCCTATGGCCGGGACTATGGCTACACCTTC	CASSPYGRDYGYTF
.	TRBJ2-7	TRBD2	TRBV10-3	TGTGCCATCAGTGAGTCTACTAGCGGGAGGACCAGCTCCTACGAGCAGTACTTC	CAISESTSGRTSSYEQYF
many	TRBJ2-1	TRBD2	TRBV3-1	TGTGCCAGCAGCCAAGAAGGGACTAGCGGGAGGGCGCAGCAGTTCTTC	CASSQEGTSGRAQQFF
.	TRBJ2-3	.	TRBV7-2	TGTGCCAGCAGCTTAGTAGGACAACCCACAGATACGCAGTATTTT	CASSLVGQPTDTQYF